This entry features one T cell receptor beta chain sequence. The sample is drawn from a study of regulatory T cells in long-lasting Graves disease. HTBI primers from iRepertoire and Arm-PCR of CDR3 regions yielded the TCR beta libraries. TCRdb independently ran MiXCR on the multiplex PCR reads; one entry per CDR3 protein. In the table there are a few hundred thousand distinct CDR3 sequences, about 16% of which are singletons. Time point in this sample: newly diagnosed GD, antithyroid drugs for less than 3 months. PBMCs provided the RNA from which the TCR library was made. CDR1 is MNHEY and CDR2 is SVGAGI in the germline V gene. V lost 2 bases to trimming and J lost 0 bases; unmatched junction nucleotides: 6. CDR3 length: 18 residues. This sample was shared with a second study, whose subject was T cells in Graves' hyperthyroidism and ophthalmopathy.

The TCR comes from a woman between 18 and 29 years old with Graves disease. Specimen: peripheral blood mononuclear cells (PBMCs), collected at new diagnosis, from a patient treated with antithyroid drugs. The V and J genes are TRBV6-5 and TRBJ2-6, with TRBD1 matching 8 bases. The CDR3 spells CASSYPDRVYSGANVLTF. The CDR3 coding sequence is TGTGCCAGCAGTTACCCGGACAGGGTCTACTCTGGGGCCAACGTCCTGACTTTC.